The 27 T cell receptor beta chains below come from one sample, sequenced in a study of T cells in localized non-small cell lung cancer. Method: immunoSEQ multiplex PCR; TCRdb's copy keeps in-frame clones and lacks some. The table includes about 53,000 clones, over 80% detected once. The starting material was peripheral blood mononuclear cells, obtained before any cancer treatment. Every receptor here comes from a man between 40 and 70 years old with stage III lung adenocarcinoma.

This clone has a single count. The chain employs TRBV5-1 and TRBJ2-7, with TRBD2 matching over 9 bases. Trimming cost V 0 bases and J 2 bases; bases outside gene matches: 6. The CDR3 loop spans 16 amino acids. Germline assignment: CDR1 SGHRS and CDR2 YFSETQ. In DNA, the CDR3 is TGCGCCAGCAGCTTGGAGGGTAGCGGGAGAACCTACGAGCAGTACTTC. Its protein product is CASSLEGSGRTYEQYF.

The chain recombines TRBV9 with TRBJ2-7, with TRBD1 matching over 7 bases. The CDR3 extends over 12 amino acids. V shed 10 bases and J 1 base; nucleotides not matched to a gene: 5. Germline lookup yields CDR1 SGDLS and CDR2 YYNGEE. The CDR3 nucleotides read TGTGCCGCGACAGGGATATCCTACGAGCAGTACTTC. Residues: CAATGISYEQYF.

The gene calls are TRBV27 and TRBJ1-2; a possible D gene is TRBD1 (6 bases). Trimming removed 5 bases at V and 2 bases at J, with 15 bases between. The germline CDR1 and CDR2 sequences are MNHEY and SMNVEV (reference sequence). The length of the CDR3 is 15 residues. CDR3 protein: CASSDRPTGNYGYTF. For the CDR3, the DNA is TGTGCCAGCAGTGACAGGCCGACCGGGAACTATGGCTACACCTTC.

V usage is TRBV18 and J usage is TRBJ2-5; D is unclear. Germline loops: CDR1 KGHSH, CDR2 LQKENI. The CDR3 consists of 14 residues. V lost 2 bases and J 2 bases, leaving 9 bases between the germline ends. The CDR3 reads CASSPGQVQETQYF. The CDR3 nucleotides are TGTGCCAGCTCACCAGGGCAGGTACAAGAGACCCAGTACTTC.

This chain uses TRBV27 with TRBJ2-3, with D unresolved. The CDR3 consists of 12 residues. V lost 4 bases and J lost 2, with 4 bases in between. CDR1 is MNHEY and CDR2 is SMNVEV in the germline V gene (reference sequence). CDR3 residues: CASSSYTDTQYF. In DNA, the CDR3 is TGTGCCAGCAGTTCATACACAGATACGCAGTATTTT.

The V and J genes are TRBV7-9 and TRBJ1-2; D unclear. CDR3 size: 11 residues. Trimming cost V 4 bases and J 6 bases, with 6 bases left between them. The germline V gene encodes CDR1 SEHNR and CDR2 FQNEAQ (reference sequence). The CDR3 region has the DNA TGTGCCAGCAGCTACAGAGATGGCTACACCTTC. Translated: CASSYRDGYTF. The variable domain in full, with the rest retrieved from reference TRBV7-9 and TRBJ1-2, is DTGVSQNPRHKITKRGQNVTFRCDPISEHNRLYWYRQTLGQGPEFLTYFQNEAQLEKSRLLSDRFSAERPKGSFSTLEIQRTEQGDSAMYLCASSYRDGYTFGSGTRLTVV.

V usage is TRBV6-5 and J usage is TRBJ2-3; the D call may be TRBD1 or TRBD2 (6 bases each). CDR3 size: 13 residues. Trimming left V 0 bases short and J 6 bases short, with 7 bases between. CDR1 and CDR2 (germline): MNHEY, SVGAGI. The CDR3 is CASSYSGGDTQYF. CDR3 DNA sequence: TGTGCCAGCAGTTACTCAGGGGGGGATACGCAGTATTTT.

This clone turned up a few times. CDR3 amino acids: CASSRLSYTGELFF. The CDR3 DNA is TGTGCCAGCAGTCGGCTTAGCTACACCGGGGAGCTGTTTTTT. This chain connects TRBV6-1 to TRBJ2-2; the D is unclear. CDR1 is MNHNS and CDR2 is SASEGT in the germline V gene. Deletions cut 5 bases from V and 3 bases from J, with 10 bases between. The CDR3 runs to 14 residues.

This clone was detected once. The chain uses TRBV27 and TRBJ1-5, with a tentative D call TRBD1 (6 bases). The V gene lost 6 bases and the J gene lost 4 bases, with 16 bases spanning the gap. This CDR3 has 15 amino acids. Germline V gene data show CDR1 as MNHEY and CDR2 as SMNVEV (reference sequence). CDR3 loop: CASSYLQGANQPQHF. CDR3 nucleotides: TGTGCCAGCAGCTACCTACAGGGAGCTAATCAGCCCCAGCATTTT.

Written as DNA, the CDR3 is TGTGCCAGCAGCCACGACAGGACCAACTATGGCTACACCTTC. Translation gives CASSHDRTNYGYTF. The chain links TRBV6-5 to TRBJ1-2; maybe TRBD1 (6 bases). CDR3 length equals 14 residues. V gave up 6 bases and J gave up 2 bases, with 13 bases separating them. CDR1 is MNHEY and CDR2 is SVGAGI in the germline V gene.

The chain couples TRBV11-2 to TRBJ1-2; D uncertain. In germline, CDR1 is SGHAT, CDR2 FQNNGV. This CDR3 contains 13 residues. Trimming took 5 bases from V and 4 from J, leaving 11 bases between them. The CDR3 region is CASSPTGSYGYTF. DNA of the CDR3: TGTGCCAGCAGCCCCACGGGTTCCTATGGCTACACCTTC. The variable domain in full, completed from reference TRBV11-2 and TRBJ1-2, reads EAGVAQSPRYKIIEKRQSVAFWCNPISGHATLYWYQQILGQGPKLLIQFQNNGVVDDSQLPKDRFSAERLKGVDSTLKIQPAKLEDSAVYLCASSPTGSYGYTFGSGTRLTVV.

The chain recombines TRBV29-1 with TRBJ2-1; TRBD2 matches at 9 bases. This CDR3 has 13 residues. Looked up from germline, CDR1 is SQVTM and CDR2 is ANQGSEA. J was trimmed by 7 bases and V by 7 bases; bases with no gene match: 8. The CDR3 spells CSESAGGDNEQFF. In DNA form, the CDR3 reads TGCAGCGAATCAGCGGGAGGAGATAATGAGCAGTTCTTC.

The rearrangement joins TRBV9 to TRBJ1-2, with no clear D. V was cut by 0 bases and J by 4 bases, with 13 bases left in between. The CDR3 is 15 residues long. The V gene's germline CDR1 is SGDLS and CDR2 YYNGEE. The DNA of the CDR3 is TGTGCCAGCAGCGTAGTTGGGGAGGGTACCTATGGCTACACCTTC. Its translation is CASSVVGEGTYGYTF.

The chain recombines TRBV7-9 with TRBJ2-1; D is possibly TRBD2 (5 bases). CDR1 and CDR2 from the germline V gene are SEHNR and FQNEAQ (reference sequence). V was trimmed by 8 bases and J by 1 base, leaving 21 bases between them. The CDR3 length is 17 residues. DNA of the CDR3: TGTGCCAGCCTTCTATCGACTAACCAATTTTCCTACAATGAGCAGTTCTTC. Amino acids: CASLLSTNQFSYNEQFF.

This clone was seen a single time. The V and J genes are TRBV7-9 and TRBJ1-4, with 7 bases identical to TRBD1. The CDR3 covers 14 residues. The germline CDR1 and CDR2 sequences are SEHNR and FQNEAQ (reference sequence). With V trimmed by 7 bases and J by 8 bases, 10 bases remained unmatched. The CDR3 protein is CASKRQGAPEKLFF. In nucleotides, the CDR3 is TGTGCCAGCAAACGACAGGGTGCACCGGAAAAACTGTTTTTT.

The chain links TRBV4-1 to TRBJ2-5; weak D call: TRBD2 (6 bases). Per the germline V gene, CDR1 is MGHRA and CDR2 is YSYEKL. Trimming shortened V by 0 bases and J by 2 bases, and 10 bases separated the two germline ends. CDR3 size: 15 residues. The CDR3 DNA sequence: TGCGCCAGCAGCCAAGATGCGGGGCAGCAAGAGACCCAGTACTTC. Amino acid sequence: CASSQDAGQQETQYF.

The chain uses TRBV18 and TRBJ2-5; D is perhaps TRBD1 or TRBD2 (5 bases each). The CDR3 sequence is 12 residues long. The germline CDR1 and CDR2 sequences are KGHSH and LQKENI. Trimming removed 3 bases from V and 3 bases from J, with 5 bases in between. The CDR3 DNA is TGTGCCAGCTCACCGGGGGAAGAGACCCAGTACTTC. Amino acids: CASSPGEETQYF.

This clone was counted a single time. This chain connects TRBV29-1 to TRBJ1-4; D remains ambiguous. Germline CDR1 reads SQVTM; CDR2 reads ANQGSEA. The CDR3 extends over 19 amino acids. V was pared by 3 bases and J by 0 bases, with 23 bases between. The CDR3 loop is CSVELSGGENFATNEKLFF. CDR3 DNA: TGCAGCGTTGAGTTATCTGGCGGTGAGAATTTTGCAACTAATGAAAAACTGTTTTTT.

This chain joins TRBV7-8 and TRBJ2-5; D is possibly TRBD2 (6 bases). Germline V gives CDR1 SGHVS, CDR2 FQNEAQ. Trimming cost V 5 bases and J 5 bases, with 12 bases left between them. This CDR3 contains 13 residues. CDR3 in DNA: TGTGCCAGCAGCGCCGGGCTAGCGGAGACCCAGTACTTC. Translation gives CASSAGLAETQYF.

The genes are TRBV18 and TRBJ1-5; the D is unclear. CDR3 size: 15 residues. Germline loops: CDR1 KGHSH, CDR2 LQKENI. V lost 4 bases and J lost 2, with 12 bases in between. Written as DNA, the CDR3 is TGTGCCAGCTCACGGGAACTTGAGCGCAATCAGCCCCAGCATTTT. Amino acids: CASSRELERNQPQHF.

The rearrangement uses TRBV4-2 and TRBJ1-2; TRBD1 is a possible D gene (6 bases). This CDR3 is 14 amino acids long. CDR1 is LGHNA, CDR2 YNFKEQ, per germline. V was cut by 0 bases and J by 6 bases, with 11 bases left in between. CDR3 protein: CASSQDTNRDGYTF. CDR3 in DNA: TGTGCCAGCAGCCAAGACACCAACAGGGATGGCTACACCTTC.

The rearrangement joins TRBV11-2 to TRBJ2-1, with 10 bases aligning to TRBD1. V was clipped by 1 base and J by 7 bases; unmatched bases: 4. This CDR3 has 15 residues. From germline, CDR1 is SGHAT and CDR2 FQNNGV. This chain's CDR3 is CASSLVGQGSNEQFF. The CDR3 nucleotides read TGTGCCAGCAGCTTAGTGGGACAGGGGTCGAATGAGCAGTTCTTC. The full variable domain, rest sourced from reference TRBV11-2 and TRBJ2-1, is EAGVAQSPRYKIIEKRQSVAFWCNPISGHATLYWYQQILGQGPKLLIQFQNNGVVDDSQLPKDRFSAERLKGVDSTLKIQPAKLEDSAVYLCASSLVGQGSNEQFFGPGTRLTVL.

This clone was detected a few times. CDR3 protein: CASSTSGNQETQYF. The CDR3 nucleotides read TGTGCCAGCAGTACCTCAGGGAATCAGGAGACCCAGTACTTC. V is TRBV28 and J is TRBJ2-5; D is possibly TRBD1 (5 bases). Germline V gene sequence: CDR1 MDHEN, CDR2 SYDVKM. Deletions cut 5 bases from V and 5 bases from J, with 15 bases between. The CDR3 loop spans 14 amino acids.

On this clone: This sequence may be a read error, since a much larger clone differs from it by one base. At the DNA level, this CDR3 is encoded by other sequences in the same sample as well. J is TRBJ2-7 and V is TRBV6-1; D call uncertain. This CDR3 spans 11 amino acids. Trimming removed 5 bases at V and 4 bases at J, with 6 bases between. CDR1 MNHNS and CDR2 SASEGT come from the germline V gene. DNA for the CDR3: TGTGCCAGCAGTTACCAGTACGAGCAGTACTTC. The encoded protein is CASSYQYEQYF.

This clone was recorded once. CDR3 sequence (DNA): TGTGCCAGCAGTTCGGGACCCGGCTATGGCTACACCTTC. The encoded protein is CASSSGPGYGYTF. The chain uses TRBV6-5 and TRBJ1-2; the D gene is possibly TRBD1 (5 bases). CDR1 is MNHEY and CDR2 is SVGAGI in the germline V gene. This CDR3 comprises 13 residues. The ends were cut back, 4 bases at V and 4 bases at J, with 10 bases in the middle.

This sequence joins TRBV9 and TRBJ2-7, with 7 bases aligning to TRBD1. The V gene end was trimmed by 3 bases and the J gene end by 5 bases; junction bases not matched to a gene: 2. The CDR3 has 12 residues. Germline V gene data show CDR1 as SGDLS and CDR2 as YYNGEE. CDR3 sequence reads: CASSETGDEQYF. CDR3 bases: TGTGCCAGCAGCGAAACAGGGGACGAGCAGTACTTC.

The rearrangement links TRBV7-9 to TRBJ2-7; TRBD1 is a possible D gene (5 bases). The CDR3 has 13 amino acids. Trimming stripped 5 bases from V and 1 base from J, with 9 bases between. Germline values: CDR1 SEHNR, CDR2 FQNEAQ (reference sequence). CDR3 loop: CASSIGVSYEQYF. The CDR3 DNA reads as TGTGCCAGCAGCATAGGGGTATCCTACGAGCAGTACTTC.